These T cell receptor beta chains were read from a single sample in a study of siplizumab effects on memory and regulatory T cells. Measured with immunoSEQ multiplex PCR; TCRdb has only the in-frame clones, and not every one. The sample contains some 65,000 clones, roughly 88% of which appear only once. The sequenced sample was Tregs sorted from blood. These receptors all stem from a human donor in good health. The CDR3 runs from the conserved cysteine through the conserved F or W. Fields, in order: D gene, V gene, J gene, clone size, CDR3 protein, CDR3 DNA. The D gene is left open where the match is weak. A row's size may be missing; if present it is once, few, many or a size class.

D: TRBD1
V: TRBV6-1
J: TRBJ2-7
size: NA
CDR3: CASSESGGLAYEQYF
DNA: TGTGCCAGCAGTGAATCAGGGGGCCTAGCCTACGAGCAGTACTTC

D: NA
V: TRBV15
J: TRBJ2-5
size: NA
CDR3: CATSRDTLAGETQYF
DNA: TGTGCCACCAGCAGAGACACCCTCGCTGGGGAGACCCAGTACTTC

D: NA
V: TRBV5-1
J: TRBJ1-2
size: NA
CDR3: CASRINPTRRLLYTF
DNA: TGCGCCAGCAGAATAAACCCGACACGAAGGCTACTCTACACCTTC

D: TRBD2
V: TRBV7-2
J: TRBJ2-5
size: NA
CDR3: CASSWGGTQYF
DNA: TGTGCCAGCAGCTGGGGGGGGACCCAGTACTTC

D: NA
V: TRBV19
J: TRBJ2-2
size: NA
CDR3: CASRLGLVTGELFF
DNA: TGTGCCAGTAGGCTGGGACTTGTCACCGGGGAGCTGTTTTTT

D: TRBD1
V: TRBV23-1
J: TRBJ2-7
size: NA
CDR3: CASSHYRDRGYYEQYF
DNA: TGCGCCAGCAGTCACTACCGGGACAGGGGGTACTACGAGCAGTACTTC

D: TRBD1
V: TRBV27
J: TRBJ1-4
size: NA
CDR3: CASSYTGDSNEKLFF
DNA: TGTGCCAGCAGTTACACAGGGGATTCTAATGAAAAACTGTTTTTT

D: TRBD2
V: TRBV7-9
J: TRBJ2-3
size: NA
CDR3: CASSSPRLAGLITDTQYF
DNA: TGTGCCAGCAGCTCCCCTAGGTTAGCGGGTCTGATCACAGATACGCAGTATTTT

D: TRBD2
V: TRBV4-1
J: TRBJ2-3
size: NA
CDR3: CASSLSSGVTQYF
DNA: TGCGCCAGCAGCCTCAGTAGCGGGGTTACGCAGTATTTT

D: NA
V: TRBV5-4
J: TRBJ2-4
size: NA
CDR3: CASSRGGGTGHIQYF
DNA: TGTGCCAGCAGCAGAGGCGGCGGAACAGGGCACATTCAGTACTTC

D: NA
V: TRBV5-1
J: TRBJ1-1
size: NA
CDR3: CASSLGTVNTEAFF
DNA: TGCGCCAGCAGCCTGGGGACGGTGAACACTGAAGCTTTCTTT

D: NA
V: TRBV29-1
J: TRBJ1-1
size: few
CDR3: CSVVWTGEGSEAFF
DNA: TGCAGCGTTGTGTGGACGGGAGAGGGCTCTGAAGCTTTCTTT

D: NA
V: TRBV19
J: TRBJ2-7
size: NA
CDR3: CASSIRVYEQYF
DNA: TGTGCCAGTAGTATTAGGGTCTACGAGCAGTACTTC